This T cell receptor beta chain was documented in a study of blood T cells in healthy people across ages (dated by TCRdb to between 2015 and 2017). Background for the entire study: In model experiments, roughly one uniquely barcoded TCR beta cDNA molecule per two T cells was captured by template switching. Four age groups were formed from the donors: young (average about 16 years), middle-aged (around 37), aged (around 62) and long-lived (around 82). The study analyzed two additional independent replicas of 1 million unique cDNA reads from the same blood draw for two donors, one aged 18 to 30 and one aged 80 or older. Donors of different ages were randomly distributed across sequencing lanes to avoid experimental bias. Age-related changes in TCR beta repertoire diversity were measured in the study by deep sequencing normalized with unique cDNA molecular identifiers. Paper-wide results and their limitations: As age increased, observed TCR beta diversity per million T cells dropped in a roughly linear way, and a significant reduction was already evident by age about 40. Compared with the aged group, more naive CD4+ T cells, fewer expanded clones and increased TCR diversity were shown by the long-lived group, suggesting age selection. Because donor CMV infection status was unknown, age-related changes in expanded clonotypes were potentially confounded. Conclusive comparison of naive and antigen-experienced compartments was prevented by the profiling of bulk unsorted PBMCs. Estimates of total diversity from one million sequenced T cells were regarded as lower bounds and underestimates. Observed TCR beta diversity correlated strongly with the percentage of naive T cells measured by flow cytometry.

The library came from 5' RACE. Sequencer: Illumina HiSeq 2500. A second PCR of about 6 to 11 cycles was run with a J-beta primer mix and a sample-barcoded 5' primer. Each TCR beta cDNA molecule received a unique molecular identifier from a template-switch 5' adaptor carrying 12 random nucleotides. At least 2.5 million CDR3-containing paired-end reads were obtained from each sample. First-strand cDNA synthesis was performed from all RNA using the Mint cDNA synthesis kit, with priming by a TRBC-specific oligonucleotide. All cDNA was treated with uracil-DNA glycosylase and then went through a first 18-cycle PCR with the universal primers M1SS and BC2_uni_R. The study's processing was this. Normalization of each sample was performed by random selection of 1 million high-quality reads, each carrying a distinct molecular identifier. Instead of being binned into consensus sequences, reads with shared molecular identifiers were discarded. MiTCR, run with a Q25 quality threshold and the strictest error-elimination algorithm, handled CDR3 identification, clonotype clustering and error correction. A nonparametric unseen species model with Euler transformation was used to estimate a lower bound on total TCR beta diversity. TCRdb reprocessing: public reads trimmed at Q25 with fastp, clones called with MiXCR, in-frame beta chains kept. All rows with the same CDR3 protein become a single entry with the most common DNA and genes. It is TCRdb's table, rather than the study itself, that gives the V and J calls and clone size. This sample lists 980,000 or so distinct CDR3 sequences; roughly 48% were detected once. Of the sample, about an eighth is held by the ten largest clones.

CDR1 and CDR2 are read off the germline V gene (reference sequence) as DFQATT and SNEGSKA. The CDR3 goes from the cysteine to the phenylalanine over 14 residues. Of all the DNA, just the CDR3 is kept, 42 bases in frame from base 1. V and J are truncated by 4 bases and 0 bases respectively, leaving an intervening sequence of 11 bases. A remark on this clonotype: The antigen it recognizes is unknown. Qualities for individual bases were not recorded, and no much larger clone is one base off.

Donors were a few dozen systemically healthy Caucasian individuals from Russia aged about 6 to 100 years. Each donor gave ten milliliters of peripheral blood, drawn into EDTA-treated Vacutainer tubes. PBMCs were isolated by Ficoll-Paque density-gradient centrifugation, with at least 6 million obtained per sample. Total RNA, at least 5 micrograms per sample, was extracted from PBMCs with Trizol reagent. For every donor, an aliquot of PBMCs went through flow cytometry to measure the percentages of naive CD45RAhigh/CD27high T cells. The chain couples TRBV20-1 to TRBJ2-3; the D call is possibly TRBD1 or TRBD2, each sharing 5 bases. The sequence derives from a man aged 30-40 years in good health. Sequences were obtained from blood. DNA sequence: TGCAGTGCTACTCTTGGGGGTAGCACAGATACGCAGTATTTT. Its product reads: CSATLGGSTDTQYF.